This T cell receptor (beta chain) was found in a study of shared clonotypes between healthy human individuals. All donors qualified as healthy HIV-negative adults and had experienced no recent acute infections or vaccinations. TCRdb's copy holds only in-frame clones and misses some; the assay was immunoSEQ multiplex PCR. The repertoire has about 690,000 clones, 90% of them found once; the top ten carry 30% to 40%. This CDR3 has 16 amino acids. The germline V gene has CDR1 MGHRA and CDR2 YSYEKL. V was pared by 4 bases and J by 5 bases, with 8 bases of the junction left unmatched. Study-wide results and caveats: A reduction in generation probabilities was seen for non-shared clonotypes relative to those shared by all four donors.

This clone was recorded once. Its antigen remains unidentified. The sample comprised memory CD8+ T cells from PBMCs. Documented subset: CD45RO+ cells pooled with CCR7-negative TemRA cells. The origin of this receptor is a man aged 18 to 30 in good health. Some clones in this sample may be carry-over from other donors' samples. The chain has TRBV4-1 and TRBJ2-2; 9 positions agree with TRBD1. CDR3 region: CASSPRDRDFTGELFF. The CDR3 DNA reads TGCGCCAGCAGCCCGAGGGACAGGGATTTTACCGGGGAGCTGTTTTTT.